These T cell receptor beta chains were read from a single sample in a study of T cell changes during pregnancy in multiple sclerosis. Measured with immunoSEQ multiplex PCR; TCRdb has only the in-frame clones, and not every one. The sample lists about 17,000 clones, more than 70% seen once, with over 9% in the top ten. This specimen consisted of CD8+ T cells from peripheral blood mononuclear cells, obtained after pregnancy. The receptors were sampled from a female donor with multiple sclerosis, enrolled in a pregnancy study. CDR3s include the opening cysteine and the closing phenylalanine or tryptophan. The D gene is left open where the match is weak. Clone size, where shown, is once, few, many, or a class for clones that have expanded.

.	.	TRBJ1-6	TRBV29-1	TGCAGCGTTGGGTCAGGGGATAATTCACCCCTCCACTTT	CSVGSGDNSPLHF
.	TRBD1	TRBJ2-7	TRBV27	TGTGCCAGCAGTTTCGGGACAGGGGCCCTCTACGAGCAGTACTTC	CASSFGTGALYEQYF
.	TRBD2	TRBJ2-3	TRBV27	TGTGCCAGTTTGAAGACTAGCGGTATGGGTACGCAGTATTTT	CASLKTSGMGTQYF
.	.	TRBJ2-7	TRBV27	TGTGCCAGCAGTCCTAGGGGGGGCGCAGCCTACGAGCAGTACTTC	CASSPRGGAAYEQYF
.	TRBD2	TRBJ2-1	TRBV9	TGTGCCAGCAGCCCGACTAGCGGGAGTGTAAATGAGCAGTTCTTC	CASSPTSGSVNEQFF
.	TRBD1	TRBJ2-7	TRBV6-6	TGTGCCAGCAGCCCACGACCCGGACAGGGCACCTACGAGCAGTACTTC	CASSPRPGQGTYEQYF
.	.	TRBJ2-7	TRBV27	TGTGCCAGCAGTTTCAGGTCGGCAGTCTACGAGCAGTACTTC	CASSFRSAVYEQYF
medium-sized	TRBD2	TRBJ2-7	TRBV6-1	TGTGCCAGCAGGACTAGCGGAAACTACGAGCAGTACTTC	CASRTSGNYEQYF
.	.	TRBJ2-2	TRBV7-8	TGTGCCAGCAACGATCAGGGTTACACCGGGGAGCTGTTTTTT	CASNDQGYTGELFF
.	.	TRBJ2-3	TRBV19	TGTGCCAGTAGGAGTCACCAGGCAGATACGCAGTATTTT	CASRSHQADTQYF
once	.	TRBJ2-1	TRBV27	TGTGCCAGCAGCTCTCCCACGACCGGGTATGAGCAGTTCTTC	CASSSPTTGYEQFF
.	.	TRBJ1-1	TRBV6-5	TGTGCCAGCAGTTACTCGTCCCGGGCTGAAGCTTTCTTT	CASSYSSRAEAFF
.	TRBD1	TRBJ1-6	TRBV30	TGTGCCTGGAGTGCTCGACAGGGTGATAATTCACCCCTCCACTTT	CAWSARQGDNSPLHF
few	.	TRBJ1-3	TRBV6-1	TGTGCCAGCAGTGAAGTCGAAGACAGCTCTGGAAACACCATATATTTT	CASSEVEDSSGNTIYF
.	TRBD2	TRBJ2-7	TRBV10-1	TGCGCCAGCAGTGAGTTGCTGAGATCTAGCGGGAGTCGTCGGGAGCAGTACTTC	CASSELLRSSGSRREQYF
.	.	TRBJ2-1	TRBV9	TGTGCCAGCAGCGTAGATGGCAGGGTTGATTACAATGAGCAGTTCTTC	CASSVDGRVDYNEQFF
once	.	TRBJ2-6	TRBV19	TGTGCCAGTAGTATTAGGGGCCGGGACACCAACTCTGGGGCCAACGTCCTGACTTTC	CASSIRGRDTNSGANVLTF
.	.	TRBJ2-2	TRBV6-1	TGTGCCAGCAGTGAAGGGGTCTCGGGGGCCGGGGAGCTGTTTTTT	CASSEGVSGAGELFF
once	TRBD1	TRBJ2-7	TRBV2	TGTGCCAGCAGTACTCCGGGACAGGCCTACGAGCAGTACTTC	CASSTPGQAYEQYF
.	TRBD1	TRBJ1-5	TRBV27	TGTGCCAGCAGTTCGGGGACAGGGCAAAGCAATCAGCCCCAGCATTTT	CASSSGTGQSNQPQHF
.	TRBD1	TRBJ1-4	TRBV4-3	TGCGCCAGCAGCCAAGAACAGGGGGCAAGAGAAAAACTGTTTTTT	CASSQEQGAREKLFF
once	.	TRBJ1-1	TRBV2	TGTGCCAGCAGAGACAGGCTAGCAACGACATCGAACACTGAAGCTTTCTTT	CASRDRLATTSNTEAFF
.	.	TRBJ2-5	TRBV7-9	TGTGCCAGCAGCTTTGGTGGGCAGCAGATTTATACCAACCAAGAGACCCAGTACTTC	CASSFGGQQIYTNQETQYF
.	.	TRBJ2-2	TRBV27	TGTGCCAGCACTGGCAACACCGGGGAGCTGTTTTTT	CASTGNTGELFF
.	.	TRBJ2-7	TRBV7-8	TGTGCCAGCAGTTCGGTCTCGCCCGAGTTGAAGTACTTC	CASSSVSPELKYF
.	.	TRBJ2-5	TRBV11-1	TGTGCCAGCAGCCTCAGAAACCAAGAGACCCAGTACTTC	CASSLRNQETQYF
.	.	TRBJ2-7	TRBV27	TGTGCCAGCAGTTTTCAGCGGGCGGGCTACGAGCAGTACTTC	CASSFQRAGYEQYF
.	TRBD2	TRBJ2-3	TRBV2	TGTGCCAGCAGTGTTTCTAGCGGGGTCACAGATACGCAGTATTTT	CASSVSSGVTDTQYF
few	.	TRBJ1-4	TRBV6-5	TGTGCCAGCACGGGAGAGGTACATGAAAAACTGTTTTTT	CASTGEVHEKLFF
.	TRBD1	TRBJ2-7	TRBV7-3	TGTGCCAGCAGCTCCGGACAGGGATATCCCTTC	CASSSGQGYPF
.	TRBD2	TRBJ2-1	TRBV5-1	TGCGCCAGCAGCCAGCGGGGGGGCTCCTACAATGAGCAGTTCTTC	CASSQRGGSYNEQFF
.	TRBD1	TRBJ1-1	TRBV9	TGTGCCAGTAGAGGACAGGGGGCAGCTGAAGCTTTCTTT	CASRGQGAAEAFF
.	.	TRBJ1-1	TRBV10-2	TGCGCCAGCCTCGGGACTGAAGCTTTCTTT	CASLGTEAFF
medium-sized	.	TRBJ2-7	TRBV5-1	TGCGCCAGCAGCTTGGCCAACGAGCAGTACTTC	CASSLANEQYF
.	.	TRBJ2-1	TRBV10-3	TGTGCCATCAGTGACCCTGACTCATACAATGAGCAGTTCTTC	CAISDPDSYNEQFF
.	TRBD1	TRBJ2-7	TRBV27	TGTGCCAGCAGTTTGGACAGGGGCTACGAGCAGTACTTC	CASSLDRGYEQYF
once	.	TRBJ1-5	TRBV30	TGTGCCTGGAGTGTACGGGACAACTACAATCAGCCCCAGCATTTT	CAWSVRDNYNQPQHF
.	.	TRBJ2-2	TRBV15	TGTGCCACCAGCATCCTAGAGTCCGGGGAGCTGTTTTTT	CATSILESGELFF
.	TRBD1	TRBJ1-1	TRBV7-8	TGTGCCAGCAGCCCGTACACAACAGGGGATGGAGCCGCTTTCTTT	CASSPYTTGDGAAFF
once	TRBD1	TRBJ2-3	TRBV7-3	TGTGCCAGCAGCGTATCGACAGGGGGGTACACAGATACGCAGTATTTT	CASSVSTGGYTDTQYF
once	TRBD1	TRBJ2-5	TRBV29-1	TGCAGCGTACCATACAGGGGGATACAGGAGACCCAGTACTTC	CSVPYRGIQETQYF
.	.	TRBJ2-7	TRBV10-3	TGTGCCATCAGTCAAACGCTTGAAACCCGGGACGAGCAGTACTTC	CAISQTLETRDEQYF
.	TRBD1	TRBJ2-5	TRBV28	TGTGCCAGCAGTTCTTCTGGACAGGGGAGGGGTCAAGAGACCCAGTACTTC	CASSSSGQGRGQETQYF
.	TRBD2	TRBJ2-2	TRBV30	TGTGCCTGGAGCGCCCGGACTAGCGGTTTCACCGGGGAGCTGTTTTTT	CAWSARTSGFTGELFF
.	TRBD2	TRBJ2-7	TRBV2	TGTGCCAGCAGTGTTCCTAGCGGGAGGAAACCCTACGAGCAGTACTTC	CASSVPSGRKPYEQYF
.	TRBD1	TRBJ1-1	TRBV4-3	TGCGCCAGCAGCCATACAGGGGTAACGAACACTGAAGCTTTCTTT	CASSHTGVTNTEAFF
.	.	TRBJ1-4	TRBV7-9	TGTGCCAGCAGCTTATCGGGTGGCGAAAAACTGTTTTTT	CASSLSGGEKLFF
.	.	TRBJ2-2	TRBV7-3	TGTGCCAGCAGCTTAATCTACACCGGGGAGCTGTTTTTT	CASSLIYTGELFF
.	.	TRBJ1-4	TRBV6-1	TGTGCCAGCAGTGAAGCCAGGGTACAGTCTGAAAAACTGTTTTTT	CASSEARVQSEKLFF
.	TRBD2	TRBJ2-5	TRBV6-4	TGTGCCAGCAGCAGAACTAGCGGGGAAGGGGAGACCCAGTACTTC	CASSRTSGEGETQYF
.	TRBD2	TRBJ2-1	TRBV29-1	TGCAGCGTTGAAGGACTAGCGGGATCCTACAATGAGCAGTTCTTC	CSVEGLAGSYNEQFF
.	.	TRBJ2-5	TRBV7-9	TGTGCCAGCAGCTTAGCGCTAGGTATATCAGAGACCCAGTACTTC	CASSLALGISETQYF
.	.	TRBJ2-7	TRBV28	TGTGCCAGCAGTTTACCCCGGGACTCTACGAAGCAGTACTTC	CASSLPRDSTKQYF